This T cell receptor (beta chain) was profiled in a study of CD8+CD57+ T cells in acquired aplastic anemia. This clonotype has a handful of counts. The study profiled TCR beta VDJ and CDR3 using genomic DNA as template. From the reads, TCRdb called clonotypes with MiXCR, one entry per CDR3 protein. The sample lists 310,000 or so distinct CDR3 sequences, roughly 61% occurring once. Those patients picked for sequencing had displayed CD8+CD57+ cell expansion on flow cytometry. Trimming pared 3 bases from V and 0 bases from J, leaving 12 bases between. This CDR3 is 16 amino acids long. Germline V gene lookup returns CDR1 KGHDR and CDR2 SFDVKD.

The chain couples TRBV24-1 to TRBJ2-3; no clear D. The clonotype comes from a human donor with aplastic anemia. Sequencing input: sorted CD4+, CD8+, or CD8+CD57+ T cells (not recorded which) from PBMCs. For the CDR3, the DNA is TGTGCCACCAGTGATACTGCTTTAGGTAGCACAGATACGCAGTATTTT. Translating it yields CATSDTALGSTDTQYF.